The 22 T cell receptor beta chains below all came from one sample that was sequenced in a study of response to subunit inactivated influenza vaccine. From the RT-PCR reads, TCRdb called clonotypes with MiXCR, one entry per CDR3 protein. The data contain hundreds of thousands of distinct CDR3 sequences, less than 20% of them singletons. The material sequenced was PBMCs from blood, taken about 11 days after vaccination. These receptor sequences come from a man in his forties or fifties who received an inactivated influenza vaccine.

The sample holds a few counts of this clonotype. The chain combines TRBV4-3 with TRBJ1-2; D might be TRBD1 (5 bases). V shed 5 bases and J shed 7 bases, with 11 bases lying between them. Germline values: CDR1 LGHNA, CDR2 YSLEER. CDR3 size: 12 residues. The CDR3 DNA reads TGCGCCAGCAGCGGGGGAGGGAGTGGCTACACCTTC. Translating it yields CASSGGGSGYTF.

The chain combines TRBV5-1 with TRBJ1-6; D is unresolved. V was pared by 0 bases and J by 7 bases, with 17 bases between. The CDR3 is made up of 17 amino acids. The germline CDR1 and CDR2 sequences are SGHRS and YFSETQ. The CDR3 spells CASSLEGAADPNSPLHF. The CDR3 coding sequence is TGCGCCAGCAGCTTGGAAGGTGCGGCAGATCCCAATTCACCCCTCCACTTT.

This clonotype was seen at least ten times. The chain carries TRBV6-1 and TRBJ2-3; D remains unclear. The germline V gene encodes CDR1 MNHNS and CDR2 SASEGT. Deletions cut 5 bases from V and 5 bases from J, with 11 bases between. CDR3 length equals 13 residues. The CDR3 region is CASSPRLEDTQYF. The CDR3 nucleotides read TGTGCCAGCAGTCCACGGCTCGAAGATACGCAGTATTTT.

The table lists this clonotype with many counts. This chain connects TRBV6-1 to TRBJ1-5, with a tentative D call TRBD1 (5 bases). The CDR3 extends over 15 amino acids. V was shortened by 6 bases and J by 2 bases, with 14 bases between the two germline ends. Germline CDR1 and CDR2: MNHNS and SASEGT. DNA for the CDR3: TGTGCCAGCAGGCCTGGAGGGGCGGGCAATCAGCCCCAGCATTTT. It is translated as CASRPGGAGNQPQHF.

This clonotype has only a few counts. V usage is TRBV6-5 and J usage is TRBJ1-1, with D uncertain. The V gene lost 3 bases and the J gene lost 3 bases, with 11 bases spanning the gap. The CDR3 contains 14 residues. Germline values: CDR1 MNHEY, CDR2 SVGAGI. CDR3 protein: CASSYDGTDTEAFF. The CDR3 nucleotides are TGTGCCAGCAGTTATGATGGAACTGACACTGAAGCTTTCTTT.

This clonotype was found a few times. V usage is TRBV29-1 and J usage is TRBJ1-4, with D unresolved. Per the germline V gene, CDR1 is SQVTM and CDR2 is ANQGSEA. This CDR3 is built from 13 residues. The germline V and J ends were trimmed by 4 bases and 3 bases, with 9 bases remaining between them. The CDR3 reads CSVATAPNEKLFF. The DNA of the CDR3 is TGCAGCGTTGCAACAGCTCCTAATGAAAAACTGTTTTTT.

The chain carries TRBV7-9 and TRBJ2-5, with a weak D call TRBD1 (6 bases). The CDR3 sequence is 14 residues long. From germline, CDR1 is SEHNR and CDR2 FQNEAQ (reference sequence). V gave up 5 bases and J gave up 0 bases, with 10 bases separating them. CDR3 amino acids: CASSLHRDQETQYF. The CDR3, as DNA: TGTGCCAGCAGCCTTCACAGGGACCAAGAGACCCAGTACTTC.

This clonotype has more than one count but fewer than ten. J is TRBJ2-6 and V is TRBV5-1, with D unclear. The CDR3 runs to 16 residues. V was trimmed by 2 bases and J by 0 bases, leaving 9 bases between them. Germline CDR1 is SGHRS and CDR2 is YFSETQ. The CDR3 DNA sequence: TGCGCCAGCAGCTTTGGACCGACCTCTGGGGCCAACGTCCTGACTTTC. Translated: CASSFGPTSGANVLTF. Based on the CDR3 plus reference TRBV5-1 and TRBJ2-6, the full variable domain is KAGVTQTPRYLIKTRGQQVTLSCSPISGHRSVSWYQQTPGQGLQFLFEYFSETQRNKGNFPGRFSGRQFSNSRSEMNVSTLELGDSALYLCASSFGPTSGANVLTFGAGSRLTVL.

This clonotype was counted a few times. This chain links TRBV12-3 or TRBV12-4 with TRBJ1-6; no clear D gene. Deletions cut 3 bases from V and 10 bases from J, with 16 bases between. There are 15 residues in the CDR3. Here the CDR3 DNA reads TGTGCCAGCAGTTTTGCCCGGACCATGGCATCACCCCTCCACTTT. It translates to CASSFARTMASPLHF.

This clonotype was seen only a few times. The chain employs TRBV10-3 and TRBJ2-5; D uncertain. The CDR3 is 11 amino acids. V was clipped by 8 bases and J by 0 bases, with 4 bases between them. Germline-derived CDR1 and CDR2 are ENHRY and SYGVKD. The CDR3 region has the DNA TGTGCCATCGGGGACCAAGAGACCCAGTACTTC. Its protein is CAIGDQETQYF.

This clonotype was counted many times. The rearrangement links TRBV9 to TRBJ2-7; D remains ambiguous. Trimming removed 2 bases from V and 3 bases from J, with 12 bases in between. From germline, CDR1 is SGDLS and CDR2 YYNGEE. This CDR3 is 14 amino acids long. The CDR3 DNA sequence: TGTGCCAGCAGCGTGGAACTGACGAGCTACGAGCAGTACTTC. Residues: CASSVELTSYEQYF.

The chain combines TRBV28 with TRBJ2-1; 8 bases line up with TRBD2. Trimming at V came to 5 bases and at J to 8 bases, leaving 5 bases not matched to a gene. CDR3 length: 13 amino acids. Germline CDR1 MDHEN, CDR2 SYDVKM. The CDR3 bases are TGTGCCAGCAGTCCGGGAGGGCCCGATGAGCAGTTCTTC. Translating it yields CASSPGGPDEQFF. Together with reference TRBV28 and TRBJ2-1, the CDR3 gives the full variable domain: DVKVTQSSRYLVKRTGEKVFLECVQDMDHENMFWYRQDPGLGLRLIYFSYDVKMKEKGDIPEGYSVSREKKERFSLILESASTNQTSMYLCASSPGGPDEQFFGPGTRLTVL.

The chain couples TRBV20-1 to TRBJ2-5, with 8 bases aligning to TRBD2. In germline, CDR1 is DFQATT, CDR2 SNEGSKA (reference sequence). The CDR3 loop spans 15 amino acids. Losses at the gene ends were 6 bases for V and 5 bases for J; bases not matched to a gene: 14. The CDR3 region has the DNA TGCAGTGCCCCACGGGAGGGGAGTAGGGGTGAGACCCAGTACTTC. Amino acids: CSAPREGSRGETQYF.

The rearrangement links TRBV13 to TRBJ2-7; TRBD2 might be the D (6 bases). V lost 2 bases to trimming and J lost 3 bases, with 8 bases between them. CDR1 and CDR2 (germline): PRHDT, FYEKMQ (reference sequence). This CDR3 comprises 13 residues. CDR3 sequence reads: CASSLPGDYEQYF. Here the CDR3 DNA reads TGTGCCAGCAGCTTACCGGGAGACTACGAGCAGTACTTC.

This clonotype was observed a handful of times. The V and J genes are TRBV28 and TRBJ2-7; 13 bases map to TRBD2. V lost 8 bases, J lost 7 bases, and 17 bases stayed unmatched. The germline gives CDR1 MDHEN, CDR2 SYDVKM. The CDR3 is made up of 17 amino acids. The CDR3 reads CASRTGLAGPTRVEQYF. CDR3 DNA sequence: TGTGCCAGCCGAACGGGACTAGCGGGACCCACGCGGGTGGAGCAGTACTTC. Looking up the rest from reference TRBV28 and TRBJ2-7 gives the full variable domain: DVKVTQSSRYLVKRTGEKVFLECVQDMDHENMFWYRQDPGLGLRLIYFSYDVKMKEKGDIPEGYSVSREKKERFSLILESASTNQTSMYLCASRTGLAGPTRVEQYFGPGTRLTVT.

This clonotype was seen a few times. J is TRBJ2-7 and V is TRBV28; D not resolved. V dropped 2 bases and J dropped 4 bases, with 15 bases sitting between them. The CDR3 is made up of 15 amino acids. In germline, CDR1 is MDHEN, CDR2 SYDVKM. In DNA, the CDR3 is TGTGCCAGCAGTTTAGGGAAGACAATTGGGTACGAGCAGTACTTC. Encoded protein: CASSLGKTIGYEQYF.

The rearrangement links TRBV5-1 to TRBJ2-7, with D tentatively TRBD2 (6 bases). This CDR3 region has 14 residues. The V gene lost 4 bases and the J gene lost 4 bases, with 15 bases spanning the gap. The germline gives CDR1 SGHRS, CDR2 YFSETQ. CDR3 nucleotide sequence: TGCGCCAGCAGCGGGGGACCGGGAGTATACGAGCAGTACTTC. The encoded protein is CASSGGPGVYEQYF.

This clonotype was recorded a few times. The V call is TRBV7-8, the J call TRBJ2-7, with 8 bases aligning to TRBD1. CDR1 and CDR2 (germline): SGHVS, FQNEAQ. The CDR3 consists of 15 residues. Trimming cost V 1 base and J 4 bases; bases outside gene matches: 6. In DNA, the CDR3 is TGTGCCAGCAGCTTAGAGCAGGGGGCGCGGTACGAGCAGTACTTC. Translating gives CASSLEQGARYEQYF.

In its sample, this clonotype was seen a few times. The CDR3 loop reads CSATSGQGARYPKNIQYF. The CDR3 DNA reads as TGCAGTGCTACCTCGGGACAGGGGGCGCGTTATCCCAAAAACATTCAGTACTTC. The chain uses TRBV20-1 and TRBJ2-4; TRBD1 agrees at 12 bases. The germline V gene encodes CDR1 DFQATT and CDR2 SNEGSKA (reference sequence). The CDR3 is 18 amino acids. V lost 4 bases to trimming and J lost 2 bases; unmatched junction nucleotides: 12.

This clonotype showed up just a few times. This chain links TRBV20-1 with TRBJ2-7, with 11 bases matching TRBD2. The CDR3 extends over 15 amino acids. Germline V gives CDR1 DFQATT, CDR2 SNEGSKA (reference sequence). V lost 0 bases to trimming and J lost 6 bases; unmatched junction nucleotides: 7. The CDR3 bases are TGCAGTGCTAGAGATCACCGACTAGCGGGAAGCGAGCAGTACTTC. It translates to CSARDHRLAGSEQYF.

V usage is TRBV6-5 and J usage is TRBJ2-1, with a tentative D call TRBD2 (5 bases). CDR3 length: 14 amino acids. Between the trimmed V and J ends, which lost 4 bases and 8 bases, there was a span of 15 bases. The germline V gene encodes CDR1 MNHEY and CDR2 SVGAGI. The CDR3 region has the DNA TGTGCCAGCAGTTCCCCTAACTGGGGAGATGAGCAGTTCTTC. As protein: CASSSPNWGDEQFF.

This clonotype showed up many times. The chain recombines TRBV24-1 with TRBJ2-2; 10 positions match TRBD1. The CDR3 is made up of 15 amino acids. Germline CDR1 is KGHDR and CDR2 is SFDVKD. After removal of 3 bases from V and 5 bases from J, the junction contained 2 bases not matched to a gene. The CDR3 loop is CATSDPGQGTGELFF. The DNA for the CDR3 is TGTGCCACCAGTGATCCGGGACAGGGGACCGGGGAGCTGTTTTTT.